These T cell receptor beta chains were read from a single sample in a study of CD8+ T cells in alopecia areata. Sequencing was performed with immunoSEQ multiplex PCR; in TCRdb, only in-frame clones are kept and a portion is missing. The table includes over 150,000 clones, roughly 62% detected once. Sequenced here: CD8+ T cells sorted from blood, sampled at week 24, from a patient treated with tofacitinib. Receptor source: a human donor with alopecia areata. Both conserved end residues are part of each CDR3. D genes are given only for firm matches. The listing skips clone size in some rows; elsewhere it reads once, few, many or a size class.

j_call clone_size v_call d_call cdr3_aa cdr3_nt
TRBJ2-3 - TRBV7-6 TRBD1 CASSLGQGADTQYF TGTGCCAGCAGCTTAGGTCAGGGGGCAGATACGCAGTATTTT
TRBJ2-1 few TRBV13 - CASSYESSGMDLEQFF TGTGCCAGCAGCTACGAATCGAGTGGTATGGACCTTGAGCAGTTCTTC
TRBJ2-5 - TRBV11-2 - CASRGGTAPETQYF TGTGCCAGCAGAGGGGGGACAGCTCCGGAGACCCAGTACTTC
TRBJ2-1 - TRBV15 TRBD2 CATSRTTSGGHNEQFF TGTGCCACCAGCAGGACAACTAGCGGGGGGCACAATGAGCAGTTCTTC
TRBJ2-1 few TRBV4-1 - CASSQPSQAQFF TGCGCCAGCAGCCAGCCCAGCCAGGCGCAGTTCTTC
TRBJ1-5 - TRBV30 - CAWSLWGGNQPQHF TGTGCCTGGAGTCTGTGGGGAGGCAATCAGCCCCAGCATTTT
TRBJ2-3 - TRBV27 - CASSQADTQYF TGTGCCAGCAGTCAGGCTGATACGCAGTATTTT
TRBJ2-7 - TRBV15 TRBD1 CATSRDLLDADRESSYEQYF TGTGCCACCAGCAGAGATCTTTTGGATGCTGACAGGGAATCCTCCTACGAGCAGTACTTC
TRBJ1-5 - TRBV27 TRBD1 CASGRNGTGFFQPQHF TGTGCCAGCGGCCGAAACGGGACAGGGTTTTTTCAGCCCCAGCATTTT
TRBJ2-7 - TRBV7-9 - CASSLTSPYEQYF TGTGCCAGCAGTTTAACCAGTCCCTACGAGCAGTACTTC
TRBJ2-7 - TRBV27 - CASSMGAYGQYF TGTGCCAGCAGTATGGGAGCATACGGGCAGTACTTC
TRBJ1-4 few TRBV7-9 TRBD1 CASSPPTGISEKLFF TGTGCCAGCAGCCCACCGACAGGGATTAGTGAAAAACTGTTTTTT
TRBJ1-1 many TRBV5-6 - CASSPSGGYTEAFF TGTGCCAGCAGCCCGTCGGGGGGCTACACTGAAGCTTTCTTT
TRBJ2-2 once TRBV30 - CALPLEYTGELFF TGTGCCTTACCGCTAGAGTACACCGGGGAGCTGTTTTTT
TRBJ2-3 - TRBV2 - CASSGPPLAALGTDTQYF TGTGCCAGCAGTGGCCCCCCCCTGGCTGCCCTGGGCACAGATACGCAGTATTTT
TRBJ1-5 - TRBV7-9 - CASSLGQDRPQHF TGTGCCAGCAGCTTAGGACAGGATCGGCCCCAGCATTTT
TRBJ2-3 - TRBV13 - CASSATGPLITDTQYF TGTGCCAGCAGCGCCACAGGGCCCTTGATCACAGATACGCAGTATTTT
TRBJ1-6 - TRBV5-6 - CASSSRQAVYRPLHF TGTGCCAGCAGCTCACGACAGGCGGTTTATAGACCCCTCCACTTT
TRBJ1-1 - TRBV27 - CASSLGISTEAFF TGTGCCAGCAGTTTAGGGATTAGCACTGAAGCTTTCTTT
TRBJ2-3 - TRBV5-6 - CASSSNTDTQYF TGTGCCAGCAGCTCCAACACAGATACGCAGTATTTT